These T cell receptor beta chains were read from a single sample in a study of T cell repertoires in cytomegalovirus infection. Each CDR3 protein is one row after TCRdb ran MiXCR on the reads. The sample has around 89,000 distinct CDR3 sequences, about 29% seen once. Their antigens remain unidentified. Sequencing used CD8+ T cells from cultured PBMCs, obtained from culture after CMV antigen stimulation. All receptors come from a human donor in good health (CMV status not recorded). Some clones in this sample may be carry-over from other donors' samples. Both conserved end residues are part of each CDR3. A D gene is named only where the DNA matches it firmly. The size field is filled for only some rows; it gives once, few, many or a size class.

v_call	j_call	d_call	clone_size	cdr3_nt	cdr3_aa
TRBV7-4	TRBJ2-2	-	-	TGTGCCAGCAGCCGCCCAACCGGGGAGCTGTTTTTT	CASSRPTGELFF
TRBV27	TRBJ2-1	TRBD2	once	TGTGCCAGCAGTTTACTTCCGGGACTAGCGGGGTCCTCCTACAATGAGCAGTTCTTC	CASSLLPGLAGSSYNEQFF
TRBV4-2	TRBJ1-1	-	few	TGTGCCAGCAGCCAAGATTTTGGAGGAAACACTGAAGCTTTCTTT	CASSQDFGGNTEAFF
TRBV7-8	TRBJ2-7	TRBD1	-	TGTGCCAGCAGCCCCTGGACAGGGGAGATCCACGAGCAGTACTTC	CASSPWTGEIHEQYF
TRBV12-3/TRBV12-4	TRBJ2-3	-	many	TGTGCCAGCAGACCTTACACCACAGATACGCAGTATTTT	CASRPYTTDTQYF
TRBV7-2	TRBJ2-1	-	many	TGTGCCAGCAGCTTAGGGGAGGGGGCGACCGACAATGAGCAGTTCTTC	CASSLGEGATDNEQFF
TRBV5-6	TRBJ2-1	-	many	TGTGCCAGCAGCTCCGGCTCCTACAATGAGCAGTTCTTC	CASSSGSYNEQFF
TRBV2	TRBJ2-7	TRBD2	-	TGTGCCAGCAGCTCGGGACTAGGGGGCGAGCAGTACTTC	CASSSGLGGEQYF
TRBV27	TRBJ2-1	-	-	TGTGCCAGCACCGCTCGGGCAGGGGCGCACAATGAGCAGTTCTTC	CASTARAGAHNEQFF
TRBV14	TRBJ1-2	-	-	TGTGCCAGCAGCCAAGATCTTAGGGGGAACTATGGCTACACCTTC	CASSQDLRGNYGYTF
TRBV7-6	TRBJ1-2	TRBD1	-	TGTGCCAGCAGCTCACTCCCGGGACAGGGGGCAGGAGGCTACACCTTC	CASSSLPGQGAGGYTF
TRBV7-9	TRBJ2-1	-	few	TGTGCCAGCAGCTTAGGGGCCGGGAATGAGCAGTTCTTC	CASSLGAGNEQFF
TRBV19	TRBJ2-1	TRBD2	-	TGTGCCAGTAGTATATCCCTAGCGGGGTACAATGAGCAGTTCTTC	CASSISLAGYNEQFF
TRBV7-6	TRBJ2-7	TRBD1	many	TGTGCCAGCAGCCCCGGGACAGGGCCCTACGAGCAGTACTTC	CASSPGTGPYEQYF
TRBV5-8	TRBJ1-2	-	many	TGTGCCAGCAGCTCACCAGCCTATGGCTACACCTTC	CASSSPAYGYTF
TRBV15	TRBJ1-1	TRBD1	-	TGTGCCACCAGCAGAGACCGGGACAGAGACACTGAAGCTTTCTTT	CATSRDRDRDTEAFF
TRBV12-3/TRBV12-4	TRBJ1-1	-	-	TGTGCCAGCAGTTTAGCGCTGACTTCGATGGAAGCTTTCTTT	CASSLALTSMEAFF
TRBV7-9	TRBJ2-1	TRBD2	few	TGTGCCAGCAGCGCTTCCGGGGGGGCCCGCCGAATTGATTACAATGAGCAGTTCTTC	CASSASGGARRIDYNEQFF
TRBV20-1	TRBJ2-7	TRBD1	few	TGCAGTGCTACAGGGGGCCCTACCTCCTACGAGCAGTACTTC	CSATGGPTSYEQYF
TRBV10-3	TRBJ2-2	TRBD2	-	TGTGCCATCAGTGAACGACTAGCGGGGGGGCTTAGCGGGGAGCTGTTTTTT	CAISERLAGGLSGELFF
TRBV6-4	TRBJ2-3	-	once	TGTGCCAGCAGTGACTCGATTATCCCTGGCGGGGGCACAGATACGCAGTATTTT	CASSDSIIPGGGTDTQYF
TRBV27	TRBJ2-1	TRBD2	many	TGTGCCAGCACTCCGGGACTAGCGGACAATGAGCAGTTCTTC	CASTPGLADNEQFF